The 24 T cell receptor beta chains below were found in one sample sequenced in a study of cytomegalovirus exposure and HLA in healthy donors. PCR amplification relied on 60 Vbeta primers (plus 13 Jbeta primers). Sequencing was performed with immunoSEQ multiplex PCR; in TCRdb, only in-frame clones are kept and a portion is missing. Of 150,000 to 180,000 clones listed, approximately 74% are singletons. Input material: PBMCs. The receptors derive from a man under 40 in good health and CMV-seronegative.

The chain combines TRBV9 with TRBJ2-1, with 8 nucleotides matching TRBD2. Germline loops: CDR1 SGDLS, CDR2 YYNGEE. This CDR3 comprises 12 residues. The junction had 8 bases not matched to a gene; V was cut back by 4 bases and J by 14 bases. This CDR3 reads CASSRDGTSKFF. CDR3 in DNA: TGTGCCAGCAGCAGAGACGGGACTAGTAAGTTCTTC.

V gene TRBV7-8 combines with J gene TRBJ2-7; 10 bases agree with TRBD1. V lost 3 bases to trimming and J lost 5 bases; unmatched junction nucleotides: 7. The CDR3 runs 15 residues. CDR1 is SGHVS and CDR2 is FQNEAQ in the germline V gene. The CDR3 protein is CASSFSGTGDHEQYF. DNA for the CDR3: TGTGCCAGCAGCTTTTCCGGGACAGGGGACCACGAGCAGTACTTC.

The chain carries TRBV6-1 and TRBJ2-3; 10 bases agree with TRBD2. Germline V gene sequence: CDR1 MNHNS, CDR2 SASEGT. There are 15 residues in the CDR3. V lost 2 bases and J lost 3; bases outside the gene matches: 2. DNA of the CDR3: TGTGCCAGCAGTGAACCGGGACTAGCGACAGATACGCAGTATTTT. As protein: CASSEPGLATDTQYF.

This clone appeared once. The chain couples TRBV25-1 to TRBJ1-2; tentatively, D is TRBD1 (5 bases). This CDR3 is 14 amino acids long. CDR1 is MGHDK, CDR2 SYGVNS, per germline. V shed 3 bases and J shed 3 bases, with 11 bases lying between them. The DNA for the CDR3 is TGTGCCAGCAGTGAGCCAGGGAACGACTATGGCTACACCTTC. Its translation is CASSEPGNDYGYTF.

This clone was seen once. V usage is TRBV19 and J usage is TRBJ2-5; D perhaps matches TRBD2 (5 bases). V was pared by 1 base and J by 1 base, with 10 bases between. There are 15 residues in the CDR3. The germline CDR1 and CDR2 sequences are LNHDA and SQIVND (reference sequence). The CDR3, as DNA: TGTGCCAGTAGTATAGGGTTAGCGAGCCAAGAGACCCAGTACTTC. It is translated as CASSIGLASQETQYF.

This clone was picked up a small number of times. Other nucleotide sequences from this sample produce the same CDR3. The chain links TRBV7-9 to TRBJ2-7; D gene unclear. This CDR3 is 12 amino acids long. With 0 bases removed from V and 3 bases from J, the gap between germline ends came to 3 bases. In germline, CDR1 is SEHNR, CDR2 FQNEAQ (reference sequence). In nucleotides, the CDR3 is TGTGCCAGCAGCTTAGCACTCTACGAGCAGTACTTC. Translation gives CASSLALYEQYF.

This sequence joins TRBV2 and TRBJ2-1; 8 bases fit TRBD1. Germline CDR1 and CDR2: SNHLY and FYNNEI. The V gene end was trimmed by 9 bases and the J gene end by 4 bases; junction bases not matched to a gene: 8. The CDR3 loop spans 14 amino acids. The CDR3 nucleotides read TGTGCCAGTAAACCGGGACAGGCTTACAATGAGCAGTTCTTC. Residues: CASKPGQAYNEQFF.

The chain employs TRBV7-2 and TRBJ2-3; 8 positions agree with TRBD1. CDR1 is SGHTA and CDR2 is FQGNSA in the germline V gene. This CDR3 spans 14 amino acids. Trimming cost V 4 bases and J 8 bases; bases outside gene matches: 8. CDR3 protein: CASSSGQGPGTQYF. CDR3 coding DNA: TGTGCCAGCAGCTCCGGACAGGGTCCGGGTACGCAGTATTTT.

The rearrangement joins TRBV29-1 to TRBJ2-1, with 7 bases identical to TRBD1. CDR3 length: 10 residues. Germline CDR1 reads SQVTM; CDR2 reads ANQGSEA. Trimming cost V 7 bases and J 15 bases; bases outside gene matches: 9. The CDR3: CSGLGTEWFF. The CDR3 DNA reads TGCAGCGGCCTCGGGACAGAGTGGTTCTTC.

This chain links TRBV5-4 with TRBJ2-1; the match to TRBD1 covers 8 bases. The CDR3 spans 15 residues. J gave up 7 bases and V 6 bases, and 12 bases lay outside the gene matches. The germline V gene encodes CDR1 SGHNT and CDR2 YYREEE (reference sequence). The CDR3 DNA reads as TGTGCCAGCACCTTTTTTGAGACAGGGGATAATGAGCAGTTCTTC. Translated, it gives CASTFFETGDNEQFF.

This clone was observed a single time. The genes are TRBV4-3 and TRBJ1-4; maybe TRBD1 (5 bases). V shed 0 bases and J shed 6 bases, with 17 bases lying between them. Per germline, CDR1 LGHNA and CDR2 YSLEER. The CDR3 length is 17 residues. CDR3 nucleotide sequence: TGCGCCAGCAGCCAAGATCGAAAGACAGAACGGCATGAAAAACTGTTTTTT. This translates into CASSQDRKTERHEKLFF.

The chain links TRBV2 to TRBJ2-5; 10 nucleotides line up with TRBD2. The DNA end is a closer match to TRBJ2-7, so the J assignment may be wrong. The germline V gene encodes CDR1 SNHLY and CDR2 FYNNEI. The CDR3 loop spans 14 amino acids. CDR3: CASSEVAGGCEQYF. The CDR3 nucleotides read TGTGCCAGCAGTGAGGTAGCGGGGGGTTGCGAGCAGTACTTC.

The table lists this clone with a few counts. V usage is TRBV5-5 and J usage is TRBJ2-7; TRBD1 aligns across 11 bases. Germline V gene lookup returns CDR1 SGHKS and CDR2 YYEKEE (reference sequence). CDR3 length: 14 amino acids. V was pared by 0 bases and J by 9 bases, with 5 bases of the junction left unmatched. The chain's CDR3 is CASSLERDRGWQYF. The CDR3 DNA sequence: TGTGCCAGCAGCTTGGAGAGGGACAGGGGGTGGCAGTACTTC.

This chain joins TRBV30 and TRBJ1-6, with a tentative D call TRBD1 (5 bases). V dropped 3 bases and J dropped 8 bases, with 17 bases sitting between them. The CDR3 is 15 amino acids. Germline V gives CDR1 GTSNPN, CDR2 SVGIG (reference sequence). As DNA, the CDR3 is TGTGCCTGGAGATCCCCGGGACCGGGGGATTCACCCCTCCACTTT. Its translation is CAWRSPGPGDSPLHF.

This chain links TRBV13 with TRBJ2-7; maybe TRBD1 (6 bases). Germline-derived CDR1 and CDR2 are PRHDT and FYEKMQ (reference sequence). V was trimmed by 2 bases and J by 2 bases, leaving 10 bases between them. The CDR3 runs 14 residues. CDR3 in DNA: TGTGCCAGCAGCTTAAGGGGGAGTGCCTACGAGCAGTACTTC. The encoded protein is CASSLRGSAYEQYF.

V is TRBV6-1 and J is TRBJ2-7, with 7 nucleotides matching TRBD2. The CDR3 consists of 15 residues. The ends lost 5 bases at V and 3 bases at J; junction bases unmatched: 10. Germline CDR1 and CDR2: MNHNS and SASEGT. The CDR3 spells CASSPPREEGYEQYF. For the CDR3, the DNA is TGTGCCAGCAGTCCCCCCCGGGAGGAAGGCTACGAGCAGTACTTC.

This CDR3 is CASSFGQGVNEQFF. The CDR3 DNA reads TGTGCCAGCAGCTTTGGACAGGGGGTAAATGAGCAGTTCTTC. The chain recombines TRBV5-4 with TRBJ2-1; 10 bases match TRBD1. CDR1 and CDR2 from the germline V gene are SGHNT and YYREEE (reference sequence). V trimming: 2 bases; J trimming: 7 bases; junction bases outside the gene matches: 3. The CDR3 loop spans 14 amino acids. Full variable domain (remainder filled in from reference TRBV5-4 and TRBJ2-1): ETGVTQSPTHLIKTRGQQVTLRCSSQSGHNTVSWYQQALGQGPQFIFQYYREEENGRGNFPPRFSGLQFPNYSSELNVNALELDDSALYLCASSFGQGVNEQFFGPGTRLTVL.

The chain uses TRBV28 and TRBJ2-1; D not certain. The CDR3 runs 16 residues. The V gene lost 2 bases and the J gene lost 8 bases, with 19 bases spanning the gap. Germline V gives CDR1 MDHEN, CDR2 SYDVKM. CDR3 sequence (DNA): TGTGCCAGCAGTTTACCCACCCCAGGCCAGGCCGATGAGCAGTTCTTC. Amino acids: CASSLPTPGQADEQFF.

This clone was seen a handful of times. The J gene is TRBJ2-3, the V gene TRBV9; 8 bases are a match to TRBD2. V gave up 4 bases and J gave up 0 bases; unmatched junction bases: 10. Germline V gene sequence: CDR1 SGDLS, CDR2 YYNGEE. The CDR3 totals 17 residues. Here the CDR3 DNA reads TGTGCCAGCAGCATACCTACTAGCGGAATGAGCACAGATACGCAGTATTTT. As protein: CASSIPTSGMSTDTQYF.

This clone was seen a handful of times. The genes are TRBV2 and TRBJ2-2; 11 bases are a match to TRBD1. Germline values: CDR1 SNHLY, CDR2 FYNNEI. The CDR3 is made up of 15 amino acids. V trimming: 6 bases; J trimming: 5 bases; junction bases outside the gene matches: 5. The chain's CDR3 is CASRDRGRGTGELFF. In nucleotides, the CDR3 is TGTGCCAGCAGGGACAGGGGGCGAGGTACCGGGGAGCTGTTTTTT.

J is TRBJ1-1 and V is TRBV5-4, with 10 bases fitting TRBD1. CDR3 length equals 14 residues. The germline CDR1 and CDR2 sequences are SGHNT and YYREEE (reference sequence). The J segment lost 5 bases and the V segment lost 3 bases, leaving 4 bases of the junction unmatched. DNA for the CDR3: TGTGCCAGCAGCTCGACAGGGGGCGGGACTGAAGCTTTCTTT. This sequence encodes CASSSTGGGTEAFF.

This chain links TRBV25-1 with TRBJ2-6, with D uncertain. The CDR3 totals 16 residues. Germline V lookup: CDR1 MGHDK, CDR2 SYGVNS. V lost 1 base to trimming and J lost 0 bases, with 7 bases between them. CDR3 sequence: CASSESGHSGANVLTF. CDR3 in DNA: TGTGCCAGCAGTGAATCAGGCCACTCTGGGGCCAACGTCCTGACTTTC.

V and J are TRBV7-3 and TRBJ2-2, with D maybe TRBD2 (5 bases). The CDR3 length is 17 residues. Germline CDR1 is SGHTA and CDR2 is FQGTGA. V was shortened by 0 bases and J by 1 base, with 12 bases between the two germline ends. This CDR3 is CASSLTPGNLNTGELFF. In nucleotides, the CDR3 is TGTGCCAGCAGCTTAACCCCGGGAAACTTGAACACCGGGGAGCTGTTTTTT. Full variable domain (outside the CDR3, taken from reference TRBV7-3 and TRBJ2-2): GAGVSQTPSNKVTEKGKYVELRCDPISGHTALYWYRQSLGQGPEFLIYFQGTGAADDSGLPNDRFFAVRPEGSVSTLKIQRTERGDSAVYLCASSLTPGNLNTGELFFGEGSRLTVL.

This clone came up a few times. V and J are TRBV13 and TRBJ2-2; D perhaps matches TRBD2 (5 bases). Looked up from germline, CDR1 is PRHDT and CDR2 is FYEKMQ (reference sequence). V lost 6 bases to trimming and J lost 4 bases, with 15 bases between them. The CDR3 sequence is 15 residues long. DNA for the CDR3: TGTGCCAGCAGTTCGAAACTAGTTTCCACCGGGGAGCTGTTTTTT. Protein product: CASSSKLVSTGELFF.